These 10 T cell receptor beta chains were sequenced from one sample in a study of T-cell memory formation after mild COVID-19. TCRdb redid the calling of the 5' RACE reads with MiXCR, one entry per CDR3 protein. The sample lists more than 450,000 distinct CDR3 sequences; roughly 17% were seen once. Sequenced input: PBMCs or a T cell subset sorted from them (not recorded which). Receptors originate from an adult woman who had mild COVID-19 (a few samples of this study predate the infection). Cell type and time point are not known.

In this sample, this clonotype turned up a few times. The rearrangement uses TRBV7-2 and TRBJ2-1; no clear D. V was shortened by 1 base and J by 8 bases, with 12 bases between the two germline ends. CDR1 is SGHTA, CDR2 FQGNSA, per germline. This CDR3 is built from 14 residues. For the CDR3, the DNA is TGTGCCAGCAGCTTAGGGCTAAGGAGCGATGAGCAGTTCTTC. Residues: CASSLGLRSDEQFF.

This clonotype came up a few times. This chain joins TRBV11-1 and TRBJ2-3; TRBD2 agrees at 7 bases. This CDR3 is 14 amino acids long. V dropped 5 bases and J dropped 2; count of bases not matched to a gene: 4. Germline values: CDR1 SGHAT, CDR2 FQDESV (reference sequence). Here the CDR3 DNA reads TGTGCCAGCAGCACTCGACTAGCCACAGATACGCAGTATTTT. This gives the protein CASSTRLATDTQYF. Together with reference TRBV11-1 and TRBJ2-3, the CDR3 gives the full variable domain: EAEVAQSPRYKITEKSQAVAFWCDPISGHATLYWYRQILGQGPELLVQFQDESVVDDSQLPKDRFSAERLKGVDSTLKIQPAELGDSAMYLCASSTRLATDTQYFGPGTRLTVL.

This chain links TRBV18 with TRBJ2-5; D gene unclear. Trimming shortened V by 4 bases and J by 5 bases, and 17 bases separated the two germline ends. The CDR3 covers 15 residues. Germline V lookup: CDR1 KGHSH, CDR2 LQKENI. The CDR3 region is CASSHTSGVGETQYF. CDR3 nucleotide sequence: TGTGCCAGCTCACACACTTCTGGGGTCGGTGAGACCCAGTACTTC.

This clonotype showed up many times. The CDR3 loop reads CASSPGFRELRYVTSYNEQFF. CDR3 nucleotide sequence: TGTGCCAGCAGCCCCGGGTTCCGGGAACTTCGCTATGTTACCTCCTACAATGAGCAGTTCTTC. This chain joins TRBV7-2 and TRBJ2-1, with a weak D call TRBD2 (5 bases). Germline V CDR1 and CDR2: SGHTA, FQGNSA. V was pared by 5 bases and J by 0 bases, with 29 bases between. There are 21 residues in the CDR3.

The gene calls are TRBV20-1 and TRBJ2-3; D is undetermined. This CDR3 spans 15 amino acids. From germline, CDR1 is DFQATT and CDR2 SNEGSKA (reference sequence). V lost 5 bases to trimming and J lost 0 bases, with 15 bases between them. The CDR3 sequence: CSASRTGISTDTQYF. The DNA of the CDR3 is TGCAGTGCTTCACGAACCGGAATAAGCACAGATACGCAGTATTTT.

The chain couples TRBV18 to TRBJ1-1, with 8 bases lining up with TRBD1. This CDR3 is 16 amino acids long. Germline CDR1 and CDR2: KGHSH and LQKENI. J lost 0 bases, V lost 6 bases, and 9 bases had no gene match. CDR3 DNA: TGTGCCAGCTCTTCTTCAGGGGGCTCTGTGAACACTGAAGCTTTCTTT. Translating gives CASSSSGGSVNTEAFF. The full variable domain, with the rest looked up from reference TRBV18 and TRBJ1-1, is NAGVMQNPRHLVRRRGQEARLRCSPMKGHSHVYWYRQLPEEGLKFMVYLQKENIIDESGMPKERFSAEFPKEGPSILRIQQVVRGDSAAYFCASSSSGGSVNTEAFFGQGTRLTVV.

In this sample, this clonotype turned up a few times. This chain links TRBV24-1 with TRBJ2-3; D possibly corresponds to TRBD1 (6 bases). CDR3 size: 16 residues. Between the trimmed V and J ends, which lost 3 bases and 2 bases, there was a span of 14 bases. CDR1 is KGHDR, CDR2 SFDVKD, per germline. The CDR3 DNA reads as TGTGCCACCAGTGATCCGACAGGTTCCTACACAGATACGCAGTATTTT. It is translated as CATSDPTGSYTDTQYF.

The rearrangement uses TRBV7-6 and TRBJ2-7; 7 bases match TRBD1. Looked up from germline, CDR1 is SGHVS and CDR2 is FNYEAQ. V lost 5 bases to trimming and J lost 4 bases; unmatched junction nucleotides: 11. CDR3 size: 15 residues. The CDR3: CASSPITGAGYEQYF. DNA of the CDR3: TGTGCCAGCAGCCCGATAACAGGGGCCGGGTACGAGCAGTACTTC.

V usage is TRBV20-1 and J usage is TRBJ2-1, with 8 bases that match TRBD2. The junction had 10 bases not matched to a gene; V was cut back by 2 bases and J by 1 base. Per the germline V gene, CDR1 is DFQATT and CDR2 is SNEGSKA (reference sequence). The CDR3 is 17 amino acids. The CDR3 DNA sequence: TGCAGTGCTAGAACGTTCCGGGAGGGATATTCCTACAATGAGCAGTTCTTC. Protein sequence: CSARTFREGYSYNEQFF.

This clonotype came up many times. The CDR3 sequence is CAISPQRGEPQHF. The CDR3 region has the DNA TGTGCCATCAGCCCCCAACGAGGCGAGCCCCAGCATTTT. The chain combines TRBV10-3 with TRBJ1-5, with D uncertain. From germline, CDR1 is ENHRY and CDR2 SYGVKD. This CDR3 spans 13 amino acids. V gave up 6 bases and J gave up 8 bases, with 14 bases separating them.